A selection of T cell receptor beta chains follows, all from one sample in a study of Ad26.COV2.S vaccination and SARS-CoV-2 variants. The protocol was immunoSEQ multiplex PCR, while the TCRdb copy is restricted to in-frame clones and leaves out a portion. The table lists nearly 400,000 clones, approximately 91% of them singletons. The starting material was peripheral blood, obtained in a trial of Ad26.COV2.S vaccine versus placebo. Receptors were obtained from a person aged 18-65 years who received the Ad26.COV2.S COVID-19 vaccine or a placebo. Each CDR3 is given with its conserved first and last residue. D genes are given only for firm matches. Where a row states a size, it is once, few, many or the class of an expanded clone; other rows omit it.

d_call	v_call	j_call	clone_size	cdr3_nt	cdr3_aa
TRBD1	TRBV7-2	TRBJ2-7	NA	TGTGCCAGCGGAAGGACAGGGGGCTACGAGCAGTACTTC	CASGRTGGYEQYF
NA	TRBV29-1	TRBJ1-1	NA	TGCAGCGTTGGGAAGGGAGGAGGCACTGAAGCTTTCTTT	CSVGKGGGTEAFF
TRBD2	TRBV29-1	TRBJ2-1	NA	TGCAGCGCGGGGGAGGGAGGAATGGCAAATGAGCAGTTCTTC	CSAGEGGMANEQFF
NA	TRBV13	TRBJ1-4	NA	TGTGCCAGCAGCGAACAAGGGGTTGGGGAAAAACTGTTTTTT	CASSEQGVGEKLFF
NA	TRBV12-3/TRBV12-4	TRBJ2-7	NA	TGTGCCAGCAGTTTCGGCAGGAGCTACGAGCAGTACTTC	CASSFGRSYEQYF
TRBD1	TRBV6-5	TRBJ2-7	NA	TGTGCCAGCAGTTACTCGGGACAGGATTCCTACGAGCAGTACTTC	CASSYSGQDSYEQYF
NA	TRBV24-1	TRBJ2-3	NA	TGTGCCACCAGTGGGATTATCGCTAGCACAGATACGCAGTATTTT	CATSGIIASTDTQYF
TRBD1	TRBV7-9	TRBJ1-4	NA	TGTGCCAGCAGCCCCGGACAGGGGACCAGACTCGTCTATTTT	CASSPGQGTRLVYF
TRBD1	TRBV7-9	TRBJ2-7	NA	TGTGCCAGCAGCCCCCGGACAGGGCGAGGCTACGAGCAGTACTTC	CASSPRTGRGYEQYF
NA	TRBV28	TRBJ2-5	NA	TGTGCCAGCACGCGGAGCGTGGATAAGACCCAGTACTTC	CASTRSVDKTQYF
TRBD2	TRBV10-1	TRBJ2-5	NA	TGCGCCAGCAGTATGGGACTAGCGGGCTCCCAAGAGACCCAGTACTTC	CASSMGLAGSQETQYF
NA	TRBV7-2	TRBJ1-1	NA	TGTGCCAGCGGGGCGATGGGGGGCACTGAAGCTTTCTTT	CASGAMGGTEAFF
NA	TRBV5-4	TRBJ2-1	once	TGTGCCAGCAGCTTGGGGGACGGGGGATACAATGAGCAGTTCTTC	CASSLGDGGYNEQFF
NA	TRBV7-9	TRBJ2-1	NA	TGTGCCAGCAGCCCCCGGGGGCGGGTGAGCTCCTACAATGAGCAGTTCTTC	CASSPRGRVSSYNEQFF
TRBD2	TRBV5-1	TRBJ2-1	NA	TGCGCCAGCAGCTTGGACGGGAGGGCCCCCAATGAGCAGTTCTTC	CASSLDGRAPNEQFF
TRBD2	TRBV13	TRBJ2-1	few	TGTGCCAGCAGCCCCAGACTAGCGGGAGTTAGGAATGAGCAGTTCTTC	CASSPRLAGVRNEQFF
TRBD2	TRBV9	TRBJ2-5	NA	TGTGCCAGCAGCGTGAGGGGACTAGCGGGAGGGCAAGAGACCCAGTACTTC	CASSVRGLAGGQETQYF
TRBD1	TRBV2	TRBJ1-2	NA	TGTGCCAGCAGCTCCGGGACAGGGAGCTATGGCTACACCTTC	CASSSGTGSYGYTF
NA	TRBV7-2	TRBJ2-7	once	TGTGCCAGCGGCGGAGGGACAGCCAATCCCCGCGAGCAGTACTTC	CASGGGTANPREQYF
TRBD1	TRBV7-8	TRBJ1-3	once	TGTGCCAGCAGCCTGGACAGGGCTGGAAACACCATATATTTT	CASSLDRAGNTIYF
NA	TRBV11-3	TRBJ2-6	NA	TGTGCCAGCAGCTACCGGACAGGAGGGAATGGGGCCAACGTCCTGACTTTC	CASSYRTGGNGANVLTF
NA	TRBV18	TRBJ2-7	NA	TGTGCCAGCTCACCAGGGACCCGGAGGGACGAGCAGTACTTC	CASSPGTRRDEQYF
NA	TRBV5-1	TRBJ2-6	NA	TGCGCCAGCAGCCCCAACAGCGGCGGGGGCGGGGCCAACGTCCTGACTTTC	CASSPNSGGGGANVLTF
NA	TRBV18	TRBJ1-1	NA	TGTGCCAGCTCACTTCTGGGGGGCGCGGACACTGAAGCTTTCTTT	CASSLLGGADTEAFF
TRBD1	TRBV18	TRBJ1-5	NA	TGTGCCAGCTCGGGGGACAGGGGCGGACAGCCCCAGCATTTT	CASSGDRGGQPQHF
TRBD1	TRBV18	TRBJ2-7	NA	TGTGCCAGCTCAGAGGGGGCAGCCGACGAGCAGTACTTC	CASSEGAADEQYF
NA	TRBV4-3	TRBJ2-3	NA	TGCGCCAGCAGCCAAGAGTCGCGACAGACGCAGTATTTT	CASSQESRQTQYF
NA	TRBV13	TRBJ2-1	NA	TGTGCCAGCAGCTTAGAATACAATGAGCAGTTCTTC	CASSLEYNEQFF
TRBD1	TRBV7-9	TRBJ2-3	NA	TGTGCCAGCGCACAGGGGCTTGCAGATACGCAGTATTTT	CASAQGLADTQYF
NA	TRBV29-1	TRBJ2-1	NA	TGCAGCGTCCAAGGGCGGGCCCCCTACAATGAGCAGTTCTTC	CSVQGRAPYNEQFF
TRBD1	TRBV5-6	TRBJ1-1	NA	TGTGCCAGCAGCGTACGACAGGGCATGAACACTGAAGCTTTCTTT	CASSVRQGMNTEAFF
NA	TRBV9	TRBJ2-7	once	TGTGCCAGCAGCGTTCAGGCAGGCCCGGAGGAGCAGTACTTC	CASSVQAGPEEQYF
TRBD2	TRBV18	TRBJ2-7	NA	TGTGCCAGCTCCGGGCGAAGTAGCGGGAGGGCCCACGAGCAGTACTTC	CASSGRSSGRAHEQYF
NA	TRBV9	TRBJ2-5	once	TGTGCCAGCAGCGTAGATTACCAGTACCAAGAGACCCAGTACTTC	CASSVDYQYQETQYF
NA	TRBV30	TRBJ2-7	NA	TGTGCCTGGAGTGTTGGAGGGGCAGAGCAGTACTTC	CAWSVGGAEQYF
NA	TRBV28	TRBJ2-5	NA	TGTGCCAGCAGTTCCCTGGGGCAGCGGGAGACCCAGTACTTC	CASSSLGQRETQYF
TRBD2	TRBV19	TRBJ2-3	NA	TGTGCCAGTAGCCCACGGGGGGTAGAAGATACGCAGTATTTT	CASSPRGVEDTQYF
TRBD1	TRBV14	TRBJ1-1	NA	TGTGCCAGCAGCCACCGACAGGGGTCGAACGACCACCCTGAAGCTTTCTTT	CASSHRQGSNDHPEAFF
TRBD1	TRBV5-1	TRBJ2-1	once	TGCGCCAGCAGCTTGTACTGGGACAGGGGCTACAATGAGCAGTTCTTC	CASSLYWDRGYNEQFF
NA	TRBV19	TRBJ1-3	NA	TGTGCCAGTAGTATCAGTGCCAGCTCTGGAAACACCATATATTTT	CASSISASSGNTIYF
NA	TRBV30	TRBJ1-1	NA	TGTGCCTGGACACAGGTCGGGGCTGAAGCTTTCTTT	CAWTQVGAEAFF
TRBD2	TRBV6-5	TRBJ2-3	NA	TGTGCCAGTAGCGGGATCACAGATACGCAGTATTTT	CASSGITDTQYF
NA	TRBV4-1	TRBJ2-7	NA	TGCGCCAGCAGCCAAGTATGGGGTGAGCAGTACTTC	CASSQVWGEQYF
NA	TRBV10-3	TRBJ1-2	NA	TGTGCCATCAGTGGCCAGGGTCCAAACTATGGCTACACCTTC	CAISGQGPNYGYTF
TRBD2	TRBV24-1	TRBJ2-1	NA	TGTGCCACCAGTGAGACCGGGACTAGCGGGAGCAATGAGCAGTTCTTC	CATSETGTSGSNEQFF
TRBD1	TRBV28	TRBJ2-7	few	TGTGCCAGCAGGTCACCGGGACAGGGAAACGAGCAGTACTTC	CASRSPGQGNEQYF
NA	TRBV19	TRBJ1-1	NA	TGTGCCAGTACCCCGGGCCTGAACACTGAAGCTTTCTTT	CASTPGLNTEAFF
TRBD1	TRBV19	TRBJ1-2	NA	TGTGCCAGTAGTATCCGAGGGGGCGGTGGCTACACCTTC	CASSIRGGGGYTF